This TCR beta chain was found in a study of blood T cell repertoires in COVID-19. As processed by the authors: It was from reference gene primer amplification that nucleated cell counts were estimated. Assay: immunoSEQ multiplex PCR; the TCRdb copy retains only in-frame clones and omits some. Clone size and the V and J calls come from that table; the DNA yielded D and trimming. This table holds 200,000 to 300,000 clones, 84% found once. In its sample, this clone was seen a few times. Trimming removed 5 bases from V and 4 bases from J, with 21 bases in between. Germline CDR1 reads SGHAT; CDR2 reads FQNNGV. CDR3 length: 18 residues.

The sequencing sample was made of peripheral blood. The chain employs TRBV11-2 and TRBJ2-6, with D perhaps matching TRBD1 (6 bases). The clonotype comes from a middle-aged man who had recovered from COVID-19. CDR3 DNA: TGTGCCAGCAGCGTCCACAGGGTTAACCGACCCGGGGCCAACGTCCTGACTTTC. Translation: CASSVHRVNRPGANVLTF.